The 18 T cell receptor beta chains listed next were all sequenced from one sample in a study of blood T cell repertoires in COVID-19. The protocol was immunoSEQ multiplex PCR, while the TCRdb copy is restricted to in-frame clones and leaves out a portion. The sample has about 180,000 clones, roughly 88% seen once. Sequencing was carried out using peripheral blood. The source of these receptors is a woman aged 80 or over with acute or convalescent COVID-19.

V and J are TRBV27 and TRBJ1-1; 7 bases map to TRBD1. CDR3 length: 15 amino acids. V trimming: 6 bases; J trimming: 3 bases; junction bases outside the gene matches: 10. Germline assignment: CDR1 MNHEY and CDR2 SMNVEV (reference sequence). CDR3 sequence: CASRAGQVMDTEAFF. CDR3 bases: TGTGCCAGCAGGGCCGGACAGGTTATGGACACTGAAGCTTTCTTT.

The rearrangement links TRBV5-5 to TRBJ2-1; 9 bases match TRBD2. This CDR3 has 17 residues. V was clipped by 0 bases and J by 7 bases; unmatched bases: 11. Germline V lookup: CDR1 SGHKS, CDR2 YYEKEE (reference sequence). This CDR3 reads CASSLAVPSGVWNEQFF. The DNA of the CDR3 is TGTGCCAGCAGCTTGGCCGTCCCTAGCGGGGTTTGGAATGAGCAGTTCTTC. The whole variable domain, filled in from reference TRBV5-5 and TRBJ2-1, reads DAGVTQSPTHLIKTRGQQVTLRCSPISGHKSVSWYQQVLGQGPQFIFQYYEKEERGRGNFPDRFSARQFPNYSSELNVNALLLGDSALYLCASSLAVPSGVWNEQFFGPGTRLTVL.

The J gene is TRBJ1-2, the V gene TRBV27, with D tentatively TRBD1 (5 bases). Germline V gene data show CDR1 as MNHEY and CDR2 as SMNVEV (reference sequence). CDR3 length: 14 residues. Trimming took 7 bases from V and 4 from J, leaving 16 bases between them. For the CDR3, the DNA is TGTGCCAGCAAACGGGGGGGGACCGTCTATGGCTACACCTTC. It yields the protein CASKRGGTVYGYTF.

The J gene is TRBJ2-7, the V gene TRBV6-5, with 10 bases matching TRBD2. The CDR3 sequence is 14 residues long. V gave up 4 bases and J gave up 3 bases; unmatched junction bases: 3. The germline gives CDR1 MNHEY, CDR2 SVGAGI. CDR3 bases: TGTGCCAGCAGTTCCGGGACTAGCGTCTACGAGCAGTACTTC. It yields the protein CASSSGTSVYEQYF.

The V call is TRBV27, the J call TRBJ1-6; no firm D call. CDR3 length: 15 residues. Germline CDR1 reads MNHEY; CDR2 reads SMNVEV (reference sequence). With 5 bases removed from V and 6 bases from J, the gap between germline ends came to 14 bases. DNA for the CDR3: TGTGCCAGCAGTACCCCGGGTGCCCCTAATTCACCCCTCCACTTT. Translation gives CASSTPGAPNSPLHF.

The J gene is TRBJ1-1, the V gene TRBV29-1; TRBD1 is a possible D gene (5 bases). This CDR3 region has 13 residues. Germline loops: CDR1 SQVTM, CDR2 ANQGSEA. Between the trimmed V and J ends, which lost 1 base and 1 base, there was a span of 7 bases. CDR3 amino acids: CSVEGRGNTEAFF. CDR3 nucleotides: TGCAGCGTTGAAGGAAGGGGGAACACTGAAGCTTTCTTT.

The CDR3 DNA reads TGTGCCATCGGAGGGGGCCAGGGGACTCAGCCCCAGCATTTT. This encodes CAIGGGQGTQPQHF. The rearrangement links TRBV10-3 to TRBJ1-5; TRBD1 aligns across 7 bases. Trimming removed 8 bases from V and 6 bases from J; junction bases left unmatched: 10. CDR3 length: 14 amino acids. The germline V gene has CDR1 ENHRY and CDR2 SYGVKD.

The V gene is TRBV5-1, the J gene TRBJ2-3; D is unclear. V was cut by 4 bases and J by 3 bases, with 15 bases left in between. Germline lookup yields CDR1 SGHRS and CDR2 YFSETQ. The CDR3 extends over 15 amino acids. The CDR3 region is CASSPGYGGTDTQYF. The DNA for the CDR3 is TGCGCCAGCAGCCCCGGATACGGCGGTACAGATACGCAGTATTTT.

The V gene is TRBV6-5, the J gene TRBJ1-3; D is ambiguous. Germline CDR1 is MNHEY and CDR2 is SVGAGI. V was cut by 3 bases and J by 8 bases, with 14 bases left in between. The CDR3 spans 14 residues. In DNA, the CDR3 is TGTGCCAGCAGTTATACCGTGGAGGCATACACCATATATTTT. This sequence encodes CASSYTVEAYTIYF.

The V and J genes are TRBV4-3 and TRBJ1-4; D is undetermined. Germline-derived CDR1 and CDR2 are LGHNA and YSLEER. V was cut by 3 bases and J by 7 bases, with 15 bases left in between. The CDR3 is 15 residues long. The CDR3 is CASSHAPEEGEKLFF. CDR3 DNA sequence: TGCGCCAGCAGCCACGCCCCGGAGGAGGGTGAAAAACTGTTTTTT.

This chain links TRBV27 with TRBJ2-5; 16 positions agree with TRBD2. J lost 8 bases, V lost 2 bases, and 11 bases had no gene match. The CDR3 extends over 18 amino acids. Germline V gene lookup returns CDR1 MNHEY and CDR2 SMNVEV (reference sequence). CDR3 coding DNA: TGTGCCAGCAGTTTAACTGGGACTAGCGGGGGGGCTTCAGGTACCCAGTACTTC. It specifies CASSLTGTSGGASGTQYF.

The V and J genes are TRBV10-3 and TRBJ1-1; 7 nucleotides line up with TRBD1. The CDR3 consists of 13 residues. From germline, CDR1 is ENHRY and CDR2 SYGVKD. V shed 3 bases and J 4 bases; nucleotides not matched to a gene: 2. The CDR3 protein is CAISEGTATEAFF. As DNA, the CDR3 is TGTGCCATCAGTGAAGGGACAGCCACTGAAGCTTTCTTT.

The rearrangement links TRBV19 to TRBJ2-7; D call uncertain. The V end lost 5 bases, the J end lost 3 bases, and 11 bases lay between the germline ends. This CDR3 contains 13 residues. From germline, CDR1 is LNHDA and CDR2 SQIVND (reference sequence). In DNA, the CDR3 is TGTGCCAGTAGTCTCCGGGTCAACTACGAGCAGTACTTC. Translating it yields CASSLRVNYEQYF.

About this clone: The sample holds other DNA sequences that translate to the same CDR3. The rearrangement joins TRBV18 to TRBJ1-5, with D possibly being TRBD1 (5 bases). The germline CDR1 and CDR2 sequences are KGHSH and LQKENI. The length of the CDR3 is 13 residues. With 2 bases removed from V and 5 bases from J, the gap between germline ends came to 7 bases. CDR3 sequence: CASSPGGDQPQHF. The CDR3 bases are TGTGCCAGCTCACCAGGAGGGGATCAGCCCCAGCATTTT.

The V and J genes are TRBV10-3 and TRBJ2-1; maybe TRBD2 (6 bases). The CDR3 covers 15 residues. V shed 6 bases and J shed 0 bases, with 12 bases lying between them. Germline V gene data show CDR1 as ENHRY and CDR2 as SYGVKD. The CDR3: CAISLSGSSYNEQFF. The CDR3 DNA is TGTGCCATCAGCCTTAGCGGAAGCTCCTACAATGAGCAGTTCTTC.

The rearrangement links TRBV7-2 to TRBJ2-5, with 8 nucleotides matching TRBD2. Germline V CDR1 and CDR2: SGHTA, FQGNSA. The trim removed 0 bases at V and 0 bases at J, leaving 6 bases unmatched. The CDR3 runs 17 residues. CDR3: CASSLALSGGYQETQYF. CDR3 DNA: TGTGCCAGCAGCTTAGCTCTCTCGGGGGGGTACCAAGAGACCCAGTACTTC. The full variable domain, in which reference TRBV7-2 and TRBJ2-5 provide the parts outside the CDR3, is GAGVSQSPSNKVTEKGKDVELRCDPISGHTALYWYRQSLGQGLEFLIYFQGNSAPDKSGLPSDRFSAERTGGSVSTLTIQRTQQEDSAVYLCASSLALSGGYQETQYFGPGTRLLVL.

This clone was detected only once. The CDR3 here is CASSYSYLRDYGYTF. As DNA, the CDR3 is TGTGCCAGCAGTTACTCCTACCTGAGGGACTATGGCTACACCTTC. This chain connects TRBV6-2 or TRBV6-3 to TRBJ1-2; D unclear. This CDR3 has 15 amino acids. With 0 bases removed from V and 3 bases from J, the gap between germline ends came to 11 bases. In germline, CDR1 is MNHEY, CDR2 SVGEGT.

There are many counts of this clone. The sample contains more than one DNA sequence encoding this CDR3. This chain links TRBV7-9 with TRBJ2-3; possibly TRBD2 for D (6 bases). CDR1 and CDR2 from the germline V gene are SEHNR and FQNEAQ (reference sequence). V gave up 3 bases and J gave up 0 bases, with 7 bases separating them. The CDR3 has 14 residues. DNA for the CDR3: TGTGCCAGCAGCTTGGAGGGGAGCACAGATACGCAGTATTTT. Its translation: CASSLEGSTDTQYF.